The 32 T cell receptor beta chains listed next were all sequenced from one sample in a study of identical twins. TCRdb independently ran MiXCR on the 5' RACE reads; one entry per CDR3 protein. The sample records 1,800,000 or so distinct CDR3 sequences, 32% being singletons. Sequencing was performed on cord blood. The receptors were sampled from a newborn girl in good health.

The rearrangement uses TRBV5-1 and TRBJ2-1, with 15 nucleotides matching TRBD2. The J call may be mistaken, given a closer DNA end match to TRBJ2-7. Germline-derived CDR1 and CDR2 are SGHRS and YFSETQ. CDR3 length equals 19 residues. The CDR3 protein is CASSLRTSGGEISYNEQYF. CDR3 bases: TGCGCCAGCAGCTTGAGGACTAGCGGGGGGGAAATCTCCTACAATGAGCAGTACTTC.

This chain joins TRBV7-2 and TRBJ2-3, with 11 nucleotides matching TRBD2. Germline loops: CDR1 SGHTA, CDR2 FQGNSA. This CDR3 is 19 amino acids long. V gave up 2 bases and J gave up 0 bases; unmatched junction bases: 10. CDR3 amino acids: CASSLRLAGNAYSTDTQYF. The DNA for the CDR3 is TGTGCCAGCAGCTTAAGACTAGCGGGGAACGCTTATAGCACAGATACGCAGTATTTT.

The CDR3 nucleotides read TGCAGTGCTAGAGATGACGCTAGCGGGGGGACGCTAGCCAAAAACATTCAGTACTTC. Residues: CSARDDASGGTLAKNIQYF. This chain uses TRBV20-1 with TRBJ2-4; 11 nucleotides match TRBD2. There are 19 residues in the CDR3. The junction had 10 bases not matched to a gene; V was cut back by 0 bases and J by 0 bases. Germline CDR1 reads DFQATT; CDR2 reads SNEGSKA (reference sequence).

This clonotype was counted at least ten times. The chain carries TRBV5-1 and TRBJ1-2; 8 bases fit TRBD1. Trimming removed 3 bases from V and 3 bases from J; junction bases left unmatched: 1. CDR1 is SGHRS and CDR2 is YFSETQ in the germline V gene. The CDR3 covers 13 residues. In DNA, the CDR3 is TGCGCCAGCAGCTCGACAGGGGACTATGGCTACACCTTC. This encodes CASSSTGDYGYTF.

This clonotype was found a few times. The chain couples TRBV28 to TRBJ2-7; D uncertain. This CDR3 region has 15 residues. V lost 4 bases and J 2 bases, leaving 15 bases between the germline ends. The germline CDR1 and CDR2 sequences are MDHEN and SYDVKM. The CDR3, as DNA: TGTGCCAGCAGTTCCACTCCCGGGTTGACCTACGAGCAGTACTTC. As protein: CASSSTPGLTYEQYF.

This chain joins TRBV20-1 and TRBJ2-5; the match to TRBD2 covers 7 bases. The J segment lost 11 bases and the V segment lost 3 bases, leaving 18 bases of the junction unmatched. Germline V CDR1 and CDR2: DFQATT, SNEGSKA (reference sequence). CDR3 size: 15 residues. The CDR3 is CSARDLAVAYNEQYF. CDR3 bases: TGCAGTGCTAGGGACCTAGCGGTTGCCTACAATGAGCAGTACTTC.

As to this clonotype: A much larger clone lies a single base off, so this may be a read error. This chain connects TRBV4-2 to TRBJ2-7; D remains unclear. This CDR3 comprises 12 residues. Germline-derived CDR1 and CDR2 are LGHNA and YNFKEQ. CDR3 amino acids: CASSQPSFEQYF. The CDR3 nucleotides read TGTGCCAGCAGCCAACCCTCCTTCGAGCAGTACTTC.

The rearrangement links TRBV4-1 to TRBJ2-1; tentatively, D is TRBD1 or TRBD2 (5 bases each). TRBJ2-7 explains the end of the DNA better; the J call may be wrong. The CDR3 covers 14 residues. The germline gives CDR1 MGHRA, CDR2 YSYEKL. This chain's CDR3 is CASSQDGTYNEQYF. The CDR3 region has the DNA TGCGCCAGCAGCCAAGACGGGACCTACAATGAGCAGTACTTC.

With regard to this clonotype: With a much larger clone just one base away, this may be a read error. This chain links TRBV4-2 with TRBJ2-5; D may correspond to TRBD1 or TRBD2 (5 bases each). V dropped 0 bases and J dropped 13 bases, with 18 bases sitting between them. The CDR3 covers 14 residues. CDR1 and CDR2 (germline): LGHNA, YNFKEQ. The CDR3 sequence: CASSQDYGTYERYF. CDR3 bases: TGTGCCAGCAGCCAAGATTACGGGACCTACGAGCGGTACTTC.

The V and J genes are TRBV5-6 and TRBJ1-2, with a possible D match to TRBD1 (6 bases). This CDR3 contains 17 residues. Deletions cut 0 bases from V and 2 bases from J, with 17 bases between. Germline CDR1 is SGHDT and CDR2 is YYEEEE. The CDR3 loop reads CASSLDPAPDRNYGYTF. CDR3 coding DNA: TGTGCCAGCAGCTTGGACCCTGCTCCGGACAGAAACTATGGCTACACCTTC.

This clonotype was seen at least ten times. The V and J genes are TRBV29-1 and TRBJ2-3; D may be TRBD1 (6 bases). V dropped 5 bases and J dropped 3 bases, with 9 bases sitting between them. The length of the CDR3 is 12 residues. The V gene's germline CDR1 is SQVTM and CDR2 ANQGSEA. CDR3 in amino acids: CSVYRGTDTQYF. Written as DNA, the CDR3 is TGCAGCGTTTATAGGGGGACAGATACGCAGTATTTT.

Only a few counts were recorded for this clonotype. The chain recombines TRBV7-2 with TRBJ1-2, with TRBD1 identical over 7 bases. The CDR3 has 16 amino acids. Germline V gene lookup returns CDR1 SGHTA and CDR2 FQGNSA. V dropped 1 base and J dropped 4; count of bases not matched to a gene: 9. The CDR3 is CASSLDFPGQSYGYTF. In DNA, the CDR3 is TGTGCCAGCAGCTTAGATTTCCCGGGACAGAGCTATGGCTACACCTTC.

The V and J genes are TRBV20-1 and TRBJ2-7, with 9 nucleotides matching TRBD2. Gene TRBJ2-5 matches the end of the DNA better, so the J call may be wrong. The germline CDR1 and CDR2 sequences are DFQATT and SNEGSKA (reference sequence). CDR3 length: 15 residues. The CDR3 region has the DNA TGCAGTGCTAGCGTCGGTAGCGGGGGACAAGAGACCCAGTACTTC. It codes for CSASVGSGGQETQYF.

This clonotype was seen a handful of times. V is TRBV21-1 and J is TRBJ2-7; the table calls TRBD2, which could not be checked here. TRBV21-1 is marked as a pseudogene. The CDR3 length is 15 residues. The CDR3 DNA is TGTGCCAGCAGCAAAAGGGCTAGCGGGAGCTACGAGCAGTACTTC. Residues: CASSKRASGSYEQYF.

J is TRBJ2-7 and V is TRBV19, with 12 bases fitting TRBD1. V gave up 3 bases and J gave up 3 bases; unmatched junction bases: 3. This CDR3 has 15 amino acids. Germline-derived CDR1 and CDR2 are LNHDA and SQIVND (reference sequence). CDR3 nucleotide sequence: TGTGCCAGTAGTATGGGACAGGGGGCTGGCTACGAGCAGTACTTC. Protein product: CASSMGQGAGYEQYF.

This clonotype has at least ten counts. This chain uses TRBV24-1 with TRBJ1-5; D is uncertain. Germline V gene sequence: CDR1 KGHDR, CDR2 SFDVKD. Trimming stripped 12 bases from V and 1 base from J, with 12 bases between. This CDR3 is built from 13 residues. The CDR3: CALGSGSNQPQHF. The CDR3 DNA is TGTGCCCTTGGAAGCGGCAGCAATCAGCCCCAGCATTTT.

The V call is TRBV27, the J call TRBJ2-5; the match to TRBD1 covers 8 bases. Germline V gives CDR1 MNHEY, CDR2 SMNVEV (reference sequence). The length of the CDR3 is 13 residues. Trimming removed 7 bases from V and 4 bases from J; junction bases left unmatched: 5. The CDR3 sequence: CASTTTGVETQYF. CDR3 DNA: TGTGCCAGCACAACGACAGGGGTAGAGACCCAGTACTTC.

This clonotype has more than one count but fewer than ten. This chain joins TRBV19 and TRBJ2-1, with D possibly being TRBD2 (6 bases). The ends were cut back, 7 bases at V and 10 bases at J, with 14 bases in the middle. Per the germline V gene, CDR1 is LNHDA and CDR2 is SQIVND (reference sequence). The CDR3 covers 12 residues. For the CDR3, the DNA is TGTGCCAGTAATCGGGGGATGGGGGAGCAGTTCTTC. It translates to CASNRGMGEQFF.

This clonotype is a singleton in its sample. The V call is TRBV15, the J call TRBJ2-3; D gene unclear. The CDR3 covers 15 residues. V shed 0 bases and J shed 2 bases, with 9 bases lying between them. CDR1 is LNHNV, CDR2 YYDKDF, per germline (reference sequence). The DNA for the CDR3 is TGTGCCACCAGCAGAGAGAAAGGGAACACAGATACGCAGTATTTT. It specifies CATSREKGNTDTQYF.

The chain recombines TRBV20-1 with TRBJ2-1; TRBD2 matches 16 bases. Germline lookup yields CDR1 DFQATT and CDR2 SNEGSKA (reference sequence). V was clipped by 6 bases and J by 6 bases; unmatched bases: 2. This CDR3 is 14 amino acids long. DNA for the CDR3: TGCAGTGCGGGGACTAGCGGGAGGGGCAATGAGCAGTTCTTC. This sequence encodes CSAGTSGRGNEQFF.

The chain recombines TRBV21-1 with TRBJ1-2; whether TRBD1, the table's D call, matches the DNA was not checked. TRBV21-1 has pseudogene status. This CDR3 has 15 residues. CDR3 sequence (DNA): TGTGCCAGCAGCAAAGTTCAGGGGGAGAACTATGGCTACACCTTC. This sequence encodes CASSKVQGENYGYTF.

This clonotype was counted a few times. This sequence joins TRBV27 and TRBJ2-3, with D perhaps matching TRBD2 (5 bases). The CDR3 contains 17 residues. Germline V CDR1 and CDR2: MNHEY, SMNVEV (reference sequence). V was pared by 0 bases and J by 0 bases, with 13 bases between. CDR3 in amino acids: CASSLSMYWTSTDTQYF. DNA for the CDR3: TGTGCCAGCAGTTTATCGATGTATTGGACTAGCACAGATACGCAGTATTTT.

The sample holds a few counts of this clonotype. This chain joins TRBV7-2 and TRBJ2-7; 14 bases are a match to TRBD2. This CDR3 region has 16 residues. The V gene end was trimmed by 3 bases and the J gene end by 4 bases; junction bases not matched to a gene: 5. Per germline, CDR1 SGHTA and CDR2 FQGNSA. CDR3 loop: CASSLTSGGARYEQYF. The DNA of the CDR3 is TGTGCCAGCAGCTTGACTAGCGGGGGGGCCAGGTACGAGCAGTACTTC. Together with reference TRBV7-2 and TRBJ2-7, the CDR3 gives the full variable domain: GAGVSQSPSNKVTEKGKDVELRCDPISGHTALYWYRQSLGQGLEFLIYFQGNSAPDKSGLPSDRFSAERTGGSVSTLTIQRTQQEDSAVYLCASSLTSGGARYEQYFGPGTRLTVT.

V gene TRBV5-1 combines with J gene TRBJ1-4; no firm D call. CDR1 SGHRS and CDR2 YFSETQ come from the germline V gene. The CDR3 totals 13 residues. Between the trimmed V and J ends, which lost 7 bases and 0 bases, there was a span of 7 bases. The CDR3 DNA is TGCGCCAGCGCGGAGGCAACTAATGAAAAACTGTTTTTT. Translation: CASAEATNEKLFF.

The chain employs TRBV6-6 and TRBJ2-3; TRBD2 agrees at 10 bases. The ends lost 6 bases at V and 1 base at J; junction bases unmatched: 7. CDR3 length equals 16 residues. The germline V gene encodes CDR1 MNHNY and CDR2 SVGAGI (reference sequence). The CDR3, as DNA: TGTGCCAGCAGAAGTAGCGGGAGGAGGGGCACAGATACGCAGTATTTT. This sequence encodes CASRSSGRRGTDTQYF.

This clonotype was observed once. J is TRBJ1-1 and V is TRBV4-2; no definite D call. Trimming removed 1 base from V and 4 bases from J, with 13 bases in between. Germline V lookup: CDR1 LGHNA, CDR2 YNFKEQ. The CDR3 extends over 15 amino acids. The CDR3 coding sequence is TGTGCCAGCAGCCAAGGGGGAGGCCGGGGCACTGAAGCTTTCTTT. Its protein is CASSQGGGRGTEAFF.

The sample holds many counts of this clonotype. V is TRBV6-2 or TRBV6-3 and J is TRBJ1-2; D is perhaps TRBD1 (5 bases). This CDR3 comprises 11 residues. Germline CDR1 is MNHEY and CDR2 is SVGEGT. V gave up 6 bases and J gave up 7 bases, with 9 bases separating them. The CDR3 DNA reads as TGTGCCAGCAGCCAGGGTTTTGGCTACACCTTC. Its protein is CASSQGFGYTF.

V and J are TRBV12-3 or TRBV12-4 and TRBJ1-1; D ambiguous. V was pared by 6 bases and J by 4 bases, with 12 bases between. The CDR3 contains 13 residues. CDR3 sequence: CASSLTRATEAFF. In DNA form, the CDR3 reads TGTGCCAGCAGCTTGACAAGGGCCACTGAAGCTTTCTTT.

The gene calls are TRBV5-1 and TRBJ2-5; D might be TRBD2 (6 bases). Trimming stripped 0 bases from V and 5 bases from J, with 17 bases between. Germline CDR1 and CDR2: SGHRS and YFSETQ. This CDR3 has 16 amino acids. The CDR3 DNA reads as TGCGCCAGCAGCTTGGCGGGTCTAGCGCTGACTGAGACCCAGTACTTC. Protein sequence: CASSLAGLALTETQYF.

In this sample, this clonotype turned up many times. The chain employs TRBV14 and TRBJ2-3, with 7 nucleotides matching TRBD2. The trim removed 0 bases at V and 4 bases at J, leaving 13 bases unmatched. The germline V gene has CDR1 SGHDN and CDR2 FVKESK. This CDR3 is built from 18 residues. The CDR3 sequence: CASSQESIGRLAADTQYF. In nucleotides, the CDR3 is TGTGCCAGCAGCCAAGAGTCGATTGGGAGACTAGCTGCAGATACGCAGTATTTT.

The chain recombines TRBV20-1 with TRBJ2-1; D assignment may be TRBD1 or TRBD2 (5 bases each). Germline CDR1 is DFQATT and CDR2 is SNEGSKA (reference sequence). The CDR3 has 16 residues. Trimming pared 6 bases from V and 4 bases from J, leaving 22 bases between. CDR3 amino acids: CSAPPLAPYRYNEQFF. In nucleotides, the CDR3 is TGCAGTGCCCCACCCCTAGCACCCTACAGGTACAATGAGCAGTTCTTC.

This rearrangement joins TRBV20-1 to TRBJ2-5; TRBD2 matches 11 bases. The V gene end was trimmed by 0 bases and the J gene end by 11 bases; junction bases not matched to a gene: 11. The CDR3 loop spans 15 amino acids. The germline V gene encodes CDR1 DFQATT and CDR2 SNEGSKA (reference sequence). CDR3 residues: CSARDWLAGGNEQYF. The CDR3 DNA reads TGCAGTGCTAGAGATTGGCTAGCGGGGGGCAATGAGCAGTACTTC.